This T cell receptor beta chain was sequenced for a study of identical twins. V lost 2 bases and J lost 7; bases outside the gene matches: 8. The CDR3 is 15 residues long. Per the germline V gene, CDR1 is SGHDN and CDR2 is FVKESK. From the 5' RACE reads, TCRdb called clonotypes with MiXCR, one entry per CDR3 protein. The sample includes fewer than 350,000 distinct CDR3 sequences, roughly 8.6% seen only once; the top ten take around 2.1%. A few counts support this clonotype. Antigen: not known. Study-level findings and limits: Out-of-frame sharing of TCR alpha in monozygotic twins was underestimated by models. Low generation-probability sequences were in excess among twin-shared out-of-frame alpha sequences. Zero-insertion results could be subject to partial confounding by invariant MAIT and iNKT cells. The conclusions drew on cross-sectional statistical analysis instead of tracking the same donors.

This same sample was also taken into another study, of yellow fever vaccine responses in identical twins.

The source of this sequence is a young woman in good health. The material sequenced was memory (CD45RO+) T cells sorted from blood. The chain links TRBV14 to TRBJ2-1; the match to TRBD2 covers 7 bases. Here the CDR3 reads CASSQIELATNEQFF. CDR3 nucleotide sequence: TGTGCCAGCAGCCAAATTGAACTAGCGACTAATGAGCAGTTCTTC. Using reference TRBV14 and TRBJ2-1 for the parts outside the CDR3, the full variable domain is EAGVTQFPSHSVIEKGQTVTLRCDPISGHDNLYWYRRVMGKEIKFLLHFVKESKQDESGMPNNRFLAERTGGTYSTLKVQPAELEDSGVYFCASSQIELATNEQFFGPGTRLTVL.